The T cell receptor (beta chain) under discussion was sequenced for a study of identifying expanded T cells in peripheral blood. Concerning this clone: As yet, its antigen is unknown.

Sequencing used immunoSEQ multiplex PCR; TCRdb keeps in-frame clones, though not all of them. This table holds 84,000 or so clones, about 90% found once. Collection occurred without any documented infections or immune events in donors. Study-wide findings and caveats: Technical replicates showed roughly 1.2 changed clones; about two weeks about 16; four weeks 19.

V lost 1 base and J lost 0, with 6 bases in between. Germline values: CDR1 SGHVS, CDR2 FQNEAQ. The CDR3 is 14 amino acids. Sequencing was performed on blood. The TCR was taken from a person between 18 and 70 years old in good health. The chain combines TRBV7-8 with TRBJ1-2, with D uncertain. CDR3 protein: CASSLDGTNYGYTF. The CDR3 bases are TGTGCCAGCAGCTTAGACGGAACTAACTATGGCTACACCTTC.